This is a list of T cell receptor beta chains from one sample in a study of cytomegalovirus exposure and HLA in healthy donors. Only in-frame clones appear in the TCRdb table, and some are missing; sequencing was by immunoSEQ multiplex PCR. The sample has approximately 110,000 clones, roughly four fifths seen once. The sample consisted of PBMCs. These receptors were obtained from a woman aged 45-59 years in good health and CMV-seropositive. Both conserved end residues are part of each CDR3. D genes are given only for firm matches. Expanded clones get a size class; other rows say once, few or many, or leave the size out.

d_gene: NA; v_gene: TRBV28; j_gene: TRBJ1-3; abundance: NA; CDR3aa: CASSIYQGYSGNTIYF; CDR3nt: TGTGCCAGCAGTATCTATCAGGGATATTCTGGAAACACCATATATTTT
d_gene: NA; v_gene: TRBV9; j_gene: TRBJ1-6; abundance: NA; CDR3aa: CASSVADQGSSPLHF; CDR3nt: TGTGCCAGCAGCGTAGCGGATCAGGGCAGTTCACCCCTCCACTTT
d_gene: TRBD2; v_gene: TRBV6-4; j_gene: TRBJ2-1; abundance: NA; CDR3aa: CASSTSGGGEQFF; CDR3nt: TGTGCCAGCAGTACCAGCGGGGGGGGCGAGCAGTTCTTC
d_gene: NA; v_gene: TRBV5-6; j_gene: TRBJ2-5; abundance: NA; CDR3aa: CASSFFRDYSPRTQYF; CDR3nt: TGTGCCAGCAGCTTCTTTCGGGATTACAGCCCAAGGACCCAGTACTTC
d_gene: NA; v_gene: TRBV7-2; j_gene: TRBJ2-7; abundance: few; CDR3aa: CASSRDRFSYEQYF; CDR3nt: TGTGCCAGCAGCCGAGACAGATTCTCCTACGAGCAGTACTTC
d_gene: NA; v_gene: TRBV2; j_gene: TRBJ2-7; abundance: NA; CDR3aa: CASSLDYLSSYEQYF; CDR3nt: TGTGCCAGCAGTTTGGACTACCTGAGCTCCTACGAGCAGTACTTC
d_gene: TRBD2; v_gene: TRBV12-5; j_gene: TRBJ2-2; abundance: once; CDR3aa: CASGWGGKDTGELFF; CDR3nt: TGTGCTAGTGGCTGGGGGGGAAAGGACACCGGGGAGCTGTTTTTT
d_gene: TRBD1; v_gene: TRBV18; j_gene: TRBJ1-2; abundance: NA; CDR3aa: CASSPGGQVGLSYGYTF; CDR3nt: TGTGCCAGCTCACCAGGGGGACAGGTTGGACTAAGCTATGGCTACACCTTC
d_gene: NA; v_gene: TRBV7-9; j_gene: TRBJ1-1; abundance: NA; CDR3aa: CASSLEGANTEAFF; CDR3nt: TGTGCCAGCAGCTTAGAAGGGGCGAACACTGAAGCTTTCTTT
d_gene: NA; v_gene: TRBV9; j_gene: TRBJ2-5; abundance: NA; CDR3aa: CASSPGWETQYF; CDR3nt: TGTGCCAGCAGCCCAGGGTGGGAGACCCAGTACTTC
d_gene: TRBD2; v_gene: TRBV5-4; j_gene: TRBJ2-7; abundance: NA; CDR3aa: CASSGTSGDYEQYF; CDR3nt: TGTGCCAGCAGCGGGACTAGCGGGGATTACGAGCAGTACTTC
d_gene: TRBD1; v_gene: TRBV19; j_gene: TRBJ2-2; abundance: NA; CDR3aa: CASSMTGRYPGELFF; CDR3nt: TGTGCCAGTAGTATGACAGGGCGTTATCCCGGGGAGCTGTTTTTT
d_gene: TRBD1; v_gene: TRBV25-1; j_gene: TRBJ2-7; abundance: NA; CDR3aa: CASSDPGTVYEQYF; CDR3nt: TGTGCCAGCAGTGATCCCGGGACAGTATACGAGCAGTACTTC
d_gene: NA; v_gene: TRBV6-5; j_gene: TRBJ1-2; abundance: NA; CDR3aa: CASSPTGPNGYTF; CDR3nt: TGTGCCAGCAGTCCGACAGGTCCCAATGGCTACACCTTC
d_gene: TRBD1; v_gene: TRBV7-6; j_gene: TRBJ2-7; abundance: NA; CDR3aa: CASSLRTGAYEQYF; CDR3nt: TGTGCCAGCAGCTTGCGGACAGGGGCCTACGAGCAGTACTTC
d_gene: TRBD2; v_gene: TRBV28; j_gene: TRBJ2-1; abundance: NA; CDR3aa: CASSSGGAAENEQFF; CDR3nt: TGTGCCAGCAGTTCCGGGGGGGCCGCAGAGAATGAGCAGTTCTTC
d_gene: TRBD1; v_gene: TRBV19; j_gene: TRBJ2-7; abundance: NA; CDR3aa: CASSMGTESYEQYF; CDR3nt: TGTGCCAGTAGTATGGGGACAGAGTCATACGAGCAGTACTTC
d_gene: TRBD1; v_gene: TRBV19; j_gene: TRBJ1-1; abundance: NA; CDR3aa: CASRPQGFNTEAFF; CDR3nt: TGTGCCAGTAGGCCACAGGGGTTTAATACTGAAGCTTTCTTT
d_gene: NA; v_gene: TRBV6-5; j_gene: TRBJ1-5; abundance: NA; CDR3aa: CASSPTRGQPQHF; CDR3nt: TGTGCCAGCAGTCCTACCCGGGGTCAGCCCCAGCATTTT
d_gene: NA; v_gene: TRBV7-7; j_gene: TRBJ2-1; abundance: NA; CDR3aa: CASSLVGEHEQFF; CDR3nt: TGTGCCAGCAGCTTAGTCGGGGAGCATGAGCAGTTCTTC
d_gene: NA; v_gene: TRBV6-1; j_gene: TRBJ1-3; abundance: NA; CDR3aa: CASSGRWGHLSSGNTIYF; CDR3nt: TGTGCCAGCAGTGGTCGATGGGGACACCTTTCCTCTGGAAACACCATATATTTT
d_gene: TRBD2; v_gene: TRBV28; j_gene: TRBJ2-3; abundance: NA; CDR3aa: CASSFGGGSTDTQYF; CDR3nt: TGTGCCAGCAGTTTTGGCGGGGGAAGCACAGATACGCAGTATTTT
d_gene: NA; v_gene: TRBV5-1; j_gene: TRBJ2-5; abundance: NA; CDR3aa: CASSLGTVKETQYF; CDR3nt: TGCGCCAGCAGCTTGGGGACAGTCAAAGAGACCCAGTACTTC
d_gene: NA; v_gene: TRBV19; j_gene: TRBJ1-5; abundance: NA; CDR3aa: CASTSWRGDQPQHF; CDR3nt: TGTGCCAGTACCTCTTGGAGGGGCGATCAGCCCCAGCATTTT
d_gene: NA; v_gene: TRBV11-2; j_gene: TRBJ1-1; abundance: NA; CDR3aa: CASSLGVGAGTKNTEAFF; CDR3nt: TGTGCCAGCAGCTTAGGGGTGGGAGCAGGAACAAAGAACACTGAAGCTTTCTTT
d_gene: TRBD1; v_gene: TRBV10-3; j_gene: TRBJ2-2; abundance: NA; CDR3aa: CAISARDRGTNTGELFF; CDR3nt: TGTGCCATCAGTGCCCGGGACAGGGGGACCAACACCGGGGAGCTGTTTTTT
d_gene: NA; v_gene: TRBV11-2; j_gene: TRBJ2-1; abundance: NA; CDR3aa: CASSLLEFYNEQFF; CDR3nt: TGTGCCAGCAGCCTACTTGAGTTCTACAATGAGCAGTTCTTC
d_gene: NA; v_gene: TRBV9; j_gene: TRBJ1-1; abundance: NA; CDR3aa: CASSVAPNMNTEAFF; CDR3nt: TGTGCCAGCAGCGTAGCCCCAAACATGAACACTGAAGCTTTCTTT
d_gene: TRBD1; v_gene: TRBV7-2; j_gene: TRBJ1-5; abundance: once; CDR3aa: CASRKTGDRNQPQHF; CDR3nt: TGTGCCAGCAGGAAGACAGGGGACCGCAATCAGCCCCAGCATTTT
d_gene: TRBD1; v_gene: TRBV29-1; j_gene: TRBJ2-3; abundance: NA; CDR3aa: CSVQGMGTDTQYF; CDR3nt: TGCAGCGTACAGGGGATGGGCACAGATACGCAGTATTTT
d_gene: TRBD2; v_gene: TRBV4-2; j_gene: TRBJ2-2; abundance: NA; CDR3aa: CASSPRGGANTGELFF; CDR3nt: TGTGCCAGCAGCCCCCGCGGGGGGGCGAACACCGGGGAGCTGTTTTTT
d_gene: NA; v_gene: TRBV4-2; j_gene: TRBJ2-7; abundance: NA; CDR3aa: CAGSQDDSRSYEQYF; CDR3nt: TGTGCCGGCAGCCAAGATGATAGCCGCTCCTACGAGCAGTACTTC
d_gene: TRBD1; v_gene: TRBV2; j_gene: TRBJ1-2; abundance: NA; CDR3aa: CASSAGTGIGYTF; CDR3nt: TGTGCCAGCAGTGCCGGGACAGGGATCGGCTACACCTTC
d_gene: TRBD1; v_gene: TRBV7-9; j_gene: TRBJ1-5; abundance: NA; CDR3aa: CASSRDLGQQHF; CDR3nt: TGTGCCAGCAGCCGAGACCTGGGACAGCAGCATTTT
d_gene: TRBD1; v_gene: TRBV25-1; j_gene: TRBJ1-2; abundance: NA; CDR3aa: CASSESARQGTYGYTF; CDR3nt: TGTGCCAGCAGTGAGTCAGCTCGACAGGGGACGTATGGCTACACCTTC
d_gene: NA; v_gene: TRBV2; j_gene: TRBJ2-2; abundance: NA; CDR3aa: CASRVGWGRNTGELFF; CDR3nt: TGTGCCAGCAGGGTAGGATGGGGGCGAAACACCGGGGAGCTGTTTTTT
d_gene: NA; v_gene: TRBV14; j_gene: TRBJ1-2; abundance: few; CDR3aa: CASSQDLRQREF; CDR3nt: TGTGCCAGCAGCCAAGATTTAAGGCAGCGGGAGTTC
d_gene: NA; v_gene: TRBV27; j_gene: TRBJ2-7; abundance: NA; CDR3aa: CASSLFGQKYEQYF; CDR3nt: TGTGCCAGCAGTTTATTTGGACAAAAGTACGAGCAGTACTTC
d_gene: NA; v_gene: TRBV11-2; j_gene: TRBJ2-1; abundance: NA; CDR3aa: CASSLSAQGRNEQFF; CDR3nt: TGTGCCAGCAGCTTATCGGCCCAGGGTAGGAATGAGCAGTTCTTC
d_gene: NA; v_gene: TRBV7-2; j_gene: TRBJ2-5; abundance: NA; CDR3aa: CASSLARGKPTTGSETQYF; CDR3nt: TGTGCCAGCAGCTTAGCGCGGGGGAAACCGACTACAGGGTCAGAGACCCAGTACTTC
d_gene: NA; v_gene: TRBV9; j_gene: TRBJ1-6; abundance: once; CDR3aa: CASSVEEGTPLHF; CDR3nt: TGTGCCAGCAGCGTAGAGGAGGGAACCCCCCTCCACTTT
d_gene: NA; v_gene: TRBV5-1; j_gene: TRBJ1-4; abundance: NA; CDR3aa: CASRRQTTNEKLFF; CDR3nt: TGCGCCAGTCGAAGACAGACAACTAATGAAAAACTGTTTTTT
d_gene: TRBD1; v_gene: TRBV6-1; j_gene: TRBJ1-6; abundance: NA; CDR3aa: CASSGGTGGNSPLHF; CDR3nt: TGTGCCAGCAGTGGAGGGACAGGGGGTAATTCACCCCTCCACTTT
d_gene: NA; v_gene: TRBV7-9; j_gene: TRBJ2-7; abundance: NA; CDR3aa: CASSSRGYEQYF; CDR3nt: TGTGCCAGCAGCTCGAGAGGGTACGAGCAGTACTTC
d_gene: TRBD1; v_gene: TRBV29-1; j_gene: TRBJ1-2; abundance: once; CDR3aa: CSVEDPGTGGPNYGYTF; CDR3nt: TGCAGCGTTGAAGATCCCGGGACAGGGGGTCCCAACTATGGCTACACCTTC
d_gene: NA; v_gene: TRBV28; j_gene: TRBJ2-5; abundance: NA; CDR3aa: CASSEQGLETQYF; CDR3nt: TGTGCCAGCAGTGAGCAGGGGTTAGAGACCCAGTACTTC
d_gene: TRBD2; v_gene: TRBV7-2; j_gene: TRBJ2-1; abundance: NA; CDR3aa: CASSLSAGGHNEQFF; CDR3nt: TGTGCCAGCAGCTTATCAGCGGGGGGACACAATGAGCAGTTCTTC
d_gene: NA; v_gene: TRBV29-1; j_gene: TRBJ2-7; abundance: NA; CDR3aa: CSVVTGPYEQYF; CDR3nt: TGCAGCGTTGTGACAGGTCCCTACGAGCAGTACTTC
d_gene: NA; v_gene: TRBV28; j_gene: TRBJ1-5; abundance: NA; CDR3aa: CASRPSGGVGNQPQHF; CDR3nt: TGTGCCAGCAGACCCTCGGGGGGGGTGGGCAATCAGCCCCAGCATTTT